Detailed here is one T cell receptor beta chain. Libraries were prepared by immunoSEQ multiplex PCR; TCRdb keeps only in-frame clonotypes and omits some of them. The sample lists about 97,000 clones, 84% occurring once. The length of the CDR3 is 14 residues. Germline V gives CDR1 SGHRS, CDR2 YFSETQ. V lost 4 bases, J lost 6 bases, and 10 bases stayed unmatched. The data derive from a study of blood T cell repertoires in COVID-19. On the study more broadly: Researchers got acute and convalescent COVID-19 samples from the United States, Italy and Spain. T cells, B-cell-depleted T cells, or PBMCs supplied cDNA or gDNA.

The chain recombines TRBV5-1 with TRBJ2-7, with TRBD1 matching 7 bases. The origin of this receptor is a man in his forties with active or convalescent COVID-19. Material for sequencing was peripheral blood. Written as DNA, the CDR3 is TGCGCCAGCAGCCGGGACAGTCTTTCGGGCGAGCAGTACTTC. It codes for CASSRDSLSGEQYF.